A selection of T cell receptor beta chains follows, all from one sample in a study of blood T cell repertoires in COVID-19. Sequenced by immunoSEQ multiplex PCR; TCRdb stores in-frame clones only, minus some. This table holds over 95,000 clones, more than 70% found once. The sample consisted of peripheral blood. These TCRs come from an older woman with COVID-19, enrolled during active disease. CDR3s include the opening cysteine and the closing phenylalanine or tryptophan.

v_gene: TRBV27
CDR3aa: CASSIGTGFNEQYF

v_gene: TRBV3-1/TRBV3-2
CDR3aa: CASSQRAGGAGNGYTF

v_gene: TRBV2
CDR3aa: CASSQWDRGYTF

v_gene: TRBV15
CDR3aa: CATSNFGGSDTQYF

v_gene: TRBV6-1
CDR3aa: CASSEGRGYSGNTIYF

v_gene: TRBV18
CDR3aa: CASSPSGNYGYTF

v_gene: TRBV4-3
CDR3aa: CASSQLFGGPNTEAFF

v_gene: TRBV4-2
CDR3aa: CASSQERQAGYGYTF

v_gene: TRBV9
CDR3aa: CASSGSGGVGETQYF

v_gene: TRBV12-3/TRBV12-4
CDR3aa: CASSLATAGYTF

v_gene: TRBV5-4
CDR3aa: CASSSDTLSSSYNEQFF

v_gene: TRBV4-1
CDR3aa: CASSQPGDGYTF

v_gene: TRBV6-5
CDR3aa: CATAVNEKLFF

v_gene: TRBV5-1
CDR3aa: CASSSGDLLNTEAFF

v_gene: TRBV27
CDR3aa: CASSLFPPGFQSEKLFF